This T cell receptor (beta chain) is from a study of response to subunit inactivated influenza vaccine. TCRdb reprocessed the RT-PCR reads with MiXCR, giving one entry per CDR3 protein. The table includes around 480,000 distinct CDR3 sequences, 9.5% to 12% detected once. Trimming shortened V by 0 bases and J by 2 bases, and 11 bases separated the two germline ends. This CDR3 comprises 16 residues. Germline CDR1 is LGHDT and CDR2 is YNNKEL (reference sequence). The chain couples TRBV3-1 to TRBJ2-1; unclear D gene. Sequencing was performed on PBMCs from blood, taken 40 to 50 days after vaccination. This TCR was sampled from a middle-aged man who received an inactivated influenza vaccine. The CDR3, as DNA: TGTGCCAGCAGCCAAGATCTTGTGGGGACCTACAATGAGCAGTTCTTC. Residues: CASSQDLVGTYNEQFF.